This T cell receptor (beta chain) is from a study of blood T cell repertoires in COVID-19. Turning to the study itself: The United States, Italy and Spain supplied acute and convalescent COVID-19 samples. Sources were T cells, B-cell-depleted T cells, or PBMCs; the material itself was cDNA or gDNA.

The CDR3 sequence is 14 residues long. Germline CDR1 reads MNHEY; CDR2 reads SVGAGI. V shed 7 bases and J 3 bases; nucleotides not matched to a gene: 5. Produced via immunoSEQ multiplex PCR; TCRdb's table is partial and in-frame only. The table lists 86,000 or so clones, roughly four fifths of them singletons. This chain uses TRBV6-5 with TRBJ2-2, with 7 bases aligning to TRBD2. The source is a woman aged 80 or over with acute or convalescent COVID-19. Sequences were obtained from peripheral blood. CDR3 sequence: CASKRDYYTGELFF. CDR3 coding DNA: TGTGCCAGCAAACGGGACTACTACACCGGGGAGCTGTTTTTT.